This is a list of T cell receptor beta chains from one sample in a study of CD8 T cells in ankylosing spondylitis. TCRdb reprocessed the 5' RACE reads with MiXCR, giving one entry per CDR3 protein. The table includes about 210,000 distinct CDR3 sequences, 7% to 8% detected once. The specimen sequenced was blood, either unsorted or a sorted T cell fraction (not recorded which). The receptor set was obtained from a male donor with ankylosing spondylitis. The CDR3 runs from the conserved cysteine through the conserved F or W. The D gene is left open where the match is weak. The size field is filled for only some rows; it gives once, few, many or a size class.

V gene	J gene	clone size	D gene	CDR3 protein	CDR3 DNA
TRBV6-2/TRBV6-3	TRBJ2-2	many	NA	CASSYLRGVAGELFF	TGTGCCAGCAGTTACCTCCGGGGCGTGGCCGGGGAGCTGTTTTTT
TRBV12-3/TRBV12-4	TRBJ2-7	many	TRBD2	CASAPGGLAGEQYF	TGTGCCAGCGCCCCGGGGGGACTAGCGGGGGAGCAGTACTTC
TRBV6-1	TRBJ1-3	many	TRBD1	CASSDTVTGTGNTIYF	TGTGCCAGCAGTGACACCGTGACAGGGACGGGAAACACCATATATTTT
TRBV7-6	TRBJ2-3	few	TRBD2	CASSSRLSGRVGDTQYF	TGTGCCAGCAGCTCTCGCCTGAGCGGGAGGGTTGGAGATACGCAGTATTTT
TRBV27	TRBJ1-2	many	TRBD1	CASSLSWGTAYGYTF	TGTGCCAGCAGTTTATCTTGGGGGACAGCCTATGGCTACACCTTC
TRBV20-1	TRBJ2-1	many	TRBD2	CSAEPGLAGAYNEQFF	TGCAGTGCTGAACCGGGACTAGCGGGAGCCTACAATGAGCAGTTCTTC
TRBV4-3	TRBJ2-5	many	TRBD1	CASSPGQQETQYF	TGCGCCAGCAGCCCGGGACAGCAAGAGACCCAGTACTTC
TRBV28	TRBJ2-2	many	TRBD2	CASSSRGLGTNTGELFF	TGTGCCAGCAGTTCCCGTGGACTAGGGACGAACACCGGGGAGCTGTTTTTT
TRBV3-1	TRBJ2-1	many	TRBD2	CASSPSGATPNNEQFF	TGTGCCAGCAGCCCTAGCGGGGCCACTCCTAACAATGAGCAGTTCTTC
TRBV24-1	TRBJ2-1	many	TRBD2	CATSDFSRAREGPHEQFF	TGTGCCACCAGTGATTTTTCACGCGCGCGGGAGGGCCCCCATGAGCAGTTCTTC
TRBV7-3	TRBJ2-3	many	NA	CASSLATDTQYF	TGTGCCAGCAGCTTAGCCACAGATACGCAGTATTTT
TRBV6-6	TRBJ2-1	few	NA	CASRGRANNEQFF	TGTGCCAGTCGGGGGCGGGCTAACAATGAGCAGTTCTTC
TRBV28	TRBJ2-1	many	TRBD1	CASSSGGERDLDEQFF	TGTGCCAGCAGTTCAGGGGGCGAGCGAGACTTGGATGAGCAGTTCTTC
TRBV3-1	TRBJ2-3	many	NA	CASSQEGRSTDTQYF	TGTGCCAGCAGCCAAGAAGGCAGATCCACAGATACGCAGTATTTT
TRBV29-1	TRBJ1-3	NA	NA	CSVEASRLDSRNTIYF	TGCAGCGTTGAAGCCTCCAGACTAGACTCTAGAAACACCATATATTTT
TRBV9	TRBJ2-3	many	TRBD2	CASSQLGLPTDTQYF	TGTGCCAGCAGCCAACTGGGACTACCCACAGATACGCAGTATTTT
TRBV28	TRBJ2-7	many	NA	CASSFSGLNSYEQYF	TGTGCCAGCAGTTTCTCCGGACTGAACTCCTACGAGCAGTACTTC
TRBV27	TRBJ2-7	many	NA	CASSNGVYDYEQYF	TGTGCCAGCAGTAATGGGGTATATGACTACGAGCAGTACTTC
TRBV28	TRBJ2-7	NA	TRBD1	CASSLNRGTYEQYF	TGTGCCAGCAGTTTAAACAGGGGAACCTACGAGCAGTACTTC
TRBV11-2	TRBJ2-5	NA	NA	CASSLAVGGRETQYF	TGTGCCAGCAGCTTAGCGGTAGGAGGGAGAGAGACCCAGTACTTC
TRBV5-1	TRBJ2-2	many	NA	CASSFIEVTGELFF	TGCGCCAGCAGCTTCATTGAGGTGACCGGGGAGCTGTTTTTT
TRBV7-8	TRBJ1-5	many	NA	CASSLAGITRGQPQHF	TGTGCCAGCAGCTTAGCGGGAATTACACGTGGTCAGCCCCAGCATTTT
TRBV6-2/TRBV6-3	TRBJ1-5	many	NA	CASSYSGGIQPQHF	TGTGCCAGCAGTTACTCCGGGGGGATTCAGCCCCAGCATTTT
TRBV4-1	TRBJ2-1	NA	TRBD2	CASSLQKGLAEHNEQFF	TGCGCCAGCAGCCTTCAAAAGGGACTAGCGGAACACAATGAGCAGTTCTTC
TRBV20-1	TRBJ2-3	few	TRBD1	CSALWTGTGTDTQYF	TGCAGTGCGCTTTGGACAGGGACAGGCACAGATACGCAGTATTTT
TRBV20-1	TRBJ2-7	many	NA	CSAREVYEQYF	TGCAGTGCTAGGGAGGTCTACGAGCAGTACTTC
TRBV15	TRBJ1-1	many	TRBD1	CATTGDHTEAFF	TGTGCCACGACAGGGGATCACACTGAAGCTTTCTTT
TRBV6-1	TRBJ2-7	NA	NA	CASSNRDAPYEQYF	TGTGCCAGCAGTAACCGGGACGCCCCCTACGAGCAGTACTTC
TRBV29-1	TRBJ1-1	many	NA	CSVEDLGVPGEAFF	TGCAGCGTTGAAGATCTAGGGGTTCCGGGTGAAGCTTTCTTT
TRBV5-1	TRBJ2-1	few	NA	CASSLPGDYEQFF	TGCGCCAGCAGCTTGCCCGGGGATTATGAGCAGTTCTTC
TRBV10-3	TRBJ2-7	few	TRBD1	CAITGTGGLGEQYF	TGTGCCATCACCGGGACAGGGGGACTCGGCGAGCAGTACTTC
TRBV3-1	TRBJ2-1	many	NA	CASSQEVKLNSYNEQFF	TGTGCCAGCAGCCAAGAAGTGAAACTAAACTCCTACAATGAGCAGTTCTTC
TRBV7-9	TRBJ2-2	many	TRBD1	CASYGQGGTGELFF	TGTGCCAGCTACGGACAGGGAGGTACCGGGGAGCTGTTTTTT
TRBV7-2	TRBJ1-4	many	NA	CASSPWGGNEKLFF	TGTGCCAGCAGCCCGTGGGGTGGTAATGAAAAACTGTTTTTT
TRBV25-1	TRBJ2-5	many	TRBD2	CASSEKASGGRTGETQYF	TGTGCCAGCAGTGAGAAGGCTAGCGGGGGGCGTACCGGGGAGACCCAGTACTTC
TRBV19	TRBJ2-2	NA	TRBD2	CASSRTSGGTGELIF	TGTGCCAGTAGTAGGACTAGCGGGGGTACCGGGGAGCTGATTTTT
TRBV4-1	TRBJ2-3	many	NA	CASSQVPGSTDTQYF	TGCGCCAGCAGCCAAGTTCCGGGAAGCACAGATACGCAGTATTTT
TRBV16	TRBJ1-2	few	NA	CASSHGERGYGYTF	TGTGCCAGCAGCCATGGGGAGAGGGGCTATGGCTACACCTTC
TRBV7-2	TRBJ2-3	many	NA	CASSSTVRYTDTQYF	TGTGCCAGCAGCTCTACGGTACGGTACACAGATACGCAGTATTTT
TRBV27	TRBJ1-1	many	NA	CASSLSAGANTEAFF	TGTGCCAGCAGTTTAAGTGCAGGGGCGAACACTGAAGCTTTCTTT
TRBV11-2	TRBJ2-1	NA	NA	CASSLGTYYNEQFF	TGTGCCAGCAGCTTAGGGACCTACTACAATGAGCAGTTCTTC
TRBV9	TRBJ1-4	many	NA	CASSIGANHNNEKLFF	TGTGCCAGCAGCATCGGGGCCAACCACAATAATGAAAAACTGTTTTTT
TRBV27	TRBJ1-5	many	NA	CASSLGPGGNQPQHF	TGTGCCAGCAGTTTAGGTCCAGGGGGCAATCAGCCCCAGCATTTT